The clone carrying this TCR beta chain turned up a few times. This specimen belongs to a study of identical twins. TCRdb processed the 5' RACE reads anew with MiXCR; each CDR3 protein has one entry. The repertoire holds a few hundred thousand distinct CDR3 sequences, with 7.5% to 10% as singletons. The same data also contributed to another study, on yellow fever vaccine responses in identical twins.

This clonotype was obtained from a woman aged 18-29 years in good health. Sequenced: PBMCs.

CDR3 sequence: CAWSMGQGREEQFF. The CDR3 DNA reads as TGTGCCTGGAGTATGGGACAGGGTAGGGAAGAGCAGTTCTTC. The chain links TRBV30 to TRBJ2-1; 9 bases agree with TRBD1. The CDR3 has 14 amino acids. In germline, CDR1 is GTSNPN, CDR2 SVGIG (reference sequence). After removal of 2 bases from V and 10 bases from J, the junction contained 9 bases not matched to a gene.